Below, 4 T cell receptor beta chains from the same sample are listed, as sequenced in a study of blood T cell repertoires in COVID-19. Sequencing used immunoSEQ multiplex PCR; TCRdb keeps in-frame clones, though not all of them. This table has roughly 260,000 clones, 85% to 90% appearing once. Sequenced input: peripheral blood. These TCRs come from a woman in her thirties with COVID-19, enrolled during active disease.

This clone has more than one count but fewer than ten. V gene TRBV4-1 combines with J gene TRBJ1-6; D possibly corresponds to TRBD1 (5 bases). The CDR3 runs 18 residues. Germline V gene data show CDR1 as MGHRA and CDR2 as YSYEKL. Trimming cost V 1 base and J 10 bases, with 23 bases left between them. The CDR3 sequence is CASSQAGRQYMAGSPLHF. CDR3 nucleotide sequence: TGCGCCAGCAGCCAAGCAGGTAGACAGTATATGGCGGGGTCACCCCTCCACTTT.

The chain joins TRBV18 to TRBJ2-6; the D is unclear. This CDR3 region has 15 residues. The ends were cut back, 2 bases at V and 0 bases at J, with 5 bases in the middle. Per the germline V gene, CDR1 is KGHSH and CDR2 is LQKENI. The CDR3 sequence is CASSPSNSGANVLTF. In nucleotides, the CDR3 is TGTGCCAGCTCACCATCTAACTCTGGGGCCAACGTCCTGACTTTC.

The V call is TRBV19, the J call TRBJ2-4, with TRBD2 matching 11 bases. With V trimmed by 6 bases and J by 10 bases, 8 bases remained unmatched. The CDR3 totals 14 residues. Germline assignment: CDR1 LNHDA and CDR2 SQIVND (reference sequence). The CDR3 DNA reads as TGTGCCAGTAGCACCATGGGACTAGCGGAAATTCAGTACTTC. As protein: CASSTMGLAEIQYF. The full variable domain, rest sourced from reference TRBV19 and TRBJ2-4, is DGGITQSPKYLFRKEGQNVTLSCEQNLNHDAMYWYRQDPGQGLRLIYYSQIVNDFQKGDIAEGYSVSREKKESFPLTVTSAQKNPTAFYLCASSTMGLAEIQYFGAGTRLSVL.

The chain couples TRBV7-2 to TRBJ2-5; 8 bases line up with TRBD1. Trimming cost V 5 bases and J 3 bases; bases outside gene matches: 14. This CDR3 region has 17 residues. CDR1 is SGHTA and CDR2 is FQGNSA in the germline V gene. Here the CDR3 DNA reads TGTGCCAGCAGCACCATGGACAGGGATGGGGGAAAAGAGACCCAGTACTTC. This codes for CASSTMDRDGGKETQYF.